This entry lists 10 T cell receptor beta chains sequenced from one sample in a study of blood T cells in healthy people across ages (dated by TCRdb to the mid-2010s). The library came from 5' RACE. Reads for this sample came from an Illumina HiSeq 2500. A second PCR of about 7 to 12 cycles was performed with a sample-barcoded 5' primer and a J-beta primer mix. The raw public reads went through TCRdb reprocessing: fastp at Q25, MiXCR clone calling, in-frame beta chains kept. Each CDR3 protein appears once, grouped with its most common genes and DNA. This sample is represented by some 1,500,000 distinct CDR3 sequences; about 42% of them were singletons. In total, the top ten clones hold approximately 4% of the sample. The source material was blood. These receptor sequences come from a woman aged 18-29 years in good health.

The table lists this clonotype with a few counts. The V gene is TRBV23-1, the J gene TRBJ2-3; 7 bases line up with TRBD1. TRBV23-1 is placed among ORFs of uncertain function. V was pared by 0 bases and J by 3 bases, with 6 bases of the junction left unmatched. There are 16 residues in the CDR3. The CDR3 spells CASSQSKGARTDTQYF. The CDR3 DNA follows: TGCGCCAGCAGTCAATCGAAGGGGGCACGAACAGATACGCAGTATTTT.

The chain couples TRBV20-1 to TRBJ2-4, with TRBD1 matching 10 bases. The end of the DNA is better explained by TRBJ2-7, so the J call may be wrong. The CDR3 has 15 amino acids. Germline lookup yields CDR1 DFQATT and CDR2 SNEGSKA (reference sequence). CDR3 residues: CSARSMTGGYNEQYF. The DNA for the CDR3 is TGCAGTGCTAGGTCAATGACAGGGGGCTACAACGAGCAGTACTTC.

The J gene is TRBJ2-7, the V gene TRBV12-3 or TRBV12-4, with 7 bases lining up with TRBD1. The CDR3 loop spans 13 amino acids. V trimming: 5 bases; J trimming: 2 bases; junction bases outside the gene matches: 3. CDR3 coding DNA: TGTGCCAGCAGTGGGGGACAGCCCTACGAGCAGTACTTC. Residues: CASSGGQPYEQYF.

This clonotype has more than one count but fewer than ten. The J gene is TRBJ2-7, the V gene TRBV4-1; tentative D call: TRBD2 (5 bases). Trimming removed 4 bases from V and 2 bases from J, with 15 bases in between. Germline loops: CDR1 MGHRA, CDR2 YSYEKL. The CDR3 runs to 15 residues. The CDR3 here is CASSRTELSTYEQYF. Written as DNA, the CDR3 is TGCGCCAGCAGCCGGACTGAGCTAAGTACCTACGAGCAGTACTTC.

A single count supports this clonotype. The V gene is TRBV7-3, the J gene TRBJ1-1; D is ambiguous. Germline V lookup: CDR1 SGHTA, CDR2 FQGTGA. Trimming took off 5 bases at V and 5 bases at J, with 18 bases between the two ends. This CDR3 comprises 15 residues. As DNA, the CDR3 is TGTGCCAGCAGCCCCACCATTCTGCGTAGAACTGAAGCTTTCTTT. Its translation: CASSPTILRRTEAFF.

CDR3 residues: CASSQLQGPANVLTF. The CDR3 nucleotides are TGCGCCAGCAGCCAGCTACAGGGTCCGGCCAACGTCCTGACTTTC. The chain uses TRBV4-1 and TRBJ2-6; D may be TRBD1 (6 bases). Germline lookup yields CDR1 MGHRA and CDR2 YSYEKL. V lost 3 bases, J lost 6 bases, and 12 bases lay in between. This CDR3 has 15 residues.

This chain links TRBV18 with TRBJ2-5; D gene unclear. Per the germline V gene, CDR1 is KGHSH and CDR2 is LQKENI. Trimming took off 6 bases at V and 1 base at J, with 12 bases between the two ends. The CDR3 runs 14 residues. CDR3 loop: CASSHPVSQETQYF. The CDR3 nucleotides are TGTGCCAGCTCTCATCCGGTGTCCCAAGAGACCCAGTACTTC.

The V call is TRBV20-1, the J call TRBJ2-1, with D perhaps TRBD1 (5 bases). Germline CDR1 reads DFQATT; CDR2 reads SNEGSKA (reference sequence). The CDR3 consists of 13 residues. The V end lost 3 bases, the J end lost 8 bases, and 14 bases lay between the germline ends. The CDR3 protein is CSARKAGMDEQFF. CDR3 coding DNA: TGCAGTGCTAGGAAAGCAGGGATGGATGAGCAGTTCTTC.

V usage is TRBV25-1 and J usage is TRBJ2-5; D is unresolved. Germline CDR1 and CDR2: MGHDK and SYGVNS. The CDR3 extends over 11 amino acids. Trimming shortened V by 5 bases and J by 5 bases, and 6 bases separated the two germline ends. The CDR3: CASSPMETQYF. In nucleotides, the CDR3 is TGTGCCAGCAGTCCAATGGAGACCCAGTACTTC.

The rearrangement joins TRBV25-1 to TRBJ1-2, with D maybe TRBD1 (5 bases). The CDR3 spans 15 residues. Deletions cut 1 base from V and 8 bases from J, with 17 bases between. The germline V gene encodes CDR1 MGHDK and CDR2 SYGVNS. CDR3 sequence (DNA): TGTGCCAGCAGTGAATCAAATCCCGACAGACTAGGCTACACCTTC. Encoded protein: CASSESNPDRLGYTF.